This T cell receptor (beta chain) emerged from a study of human T cells and chemical hapten exposure. Study-wide context: Variability of per-sample TCR yields stemmed mainly from small differences in pooled library volume. Study-level results: Unchanged with DPC sensitization were TCRs above 1 in 1000 frequency.

Unique molecular identifiers were attached to individual cDNA molecules within the library. TCRdb reprocessed the RACE reads with MiXCR, giving one entry per CDR3 protein. This sample yields fewer than 40,000 distinct CDR3 sequences, of which approximately 5% are seen a single time; roughly 12% belongs to the top ten. A few counts support this clonotype. Its antigen is currently unknown. Time point indicated: healthy volunteer bleed at 6 weeks. It was unfractionated whole blood from which total RNA was extracted. Germline assignment: CDR1 DFQATT and CDR2 SNEGSKA (reference sequence). The V and J ends lost 0 bases and 1 base respectively, with 9 bases between them. This CDR3 comprises 14 residues.

Specimen: whole blood. The chain joins TRBV20-1 to TRBJ1-1; D uncertain. The TCR sequence derives from a human donor in good health. Some clones in this sample may be carry-over from other donors' samples. The CDR3 region is CSAREGTTNTEAFF. As DNA, the CDR3 is TGCAGTGCTAGAGAAGGAACAACGAACACTGAAGCTTTCTTT.